This TCR beta chain was sequenced during a study of T cell responses to AZD1222 COVID-19 vaccine. Findings and caveats of the study: Repertoires were obtained solely post-peak T cell response. Donor demographics were predominantly white British with a female majority; clonal diversity may be underestimated. Spike-specific TCR breadth and depth rose after two AZD1222 doses.

Of note for this clone: Its antigen is undetermined.

Trimming stripped 0 bases from V and 3 bases from J, with 13 bases between. The CDR3 runs 16 residues. The germline gives CDR1 MGHRA, CDR2 YSYEKL. Generated by immunoSEQ multiplex PCR, the TCRdb table keeps only in-frame clones and is missing some. The data hold approximately 270,000 clones, with 94% observed a single time. Sequences were derived from peripheral blood, sampled 28 days after the second AZD1222 dose. The rearrangement joins TRBV4-1 to TRBJ2-3; tentatively, D is TRBD2 (6 bases). The receptor's source is an adult who received the AZD1222 COVID-19 vaccine. The CDR3: CASSQDSRTNTDTQYF. CDR3 DNA: TGCGCCAGCAGCCAAGATAGCAGGACTAATACAGATACGCAGTATTTT.